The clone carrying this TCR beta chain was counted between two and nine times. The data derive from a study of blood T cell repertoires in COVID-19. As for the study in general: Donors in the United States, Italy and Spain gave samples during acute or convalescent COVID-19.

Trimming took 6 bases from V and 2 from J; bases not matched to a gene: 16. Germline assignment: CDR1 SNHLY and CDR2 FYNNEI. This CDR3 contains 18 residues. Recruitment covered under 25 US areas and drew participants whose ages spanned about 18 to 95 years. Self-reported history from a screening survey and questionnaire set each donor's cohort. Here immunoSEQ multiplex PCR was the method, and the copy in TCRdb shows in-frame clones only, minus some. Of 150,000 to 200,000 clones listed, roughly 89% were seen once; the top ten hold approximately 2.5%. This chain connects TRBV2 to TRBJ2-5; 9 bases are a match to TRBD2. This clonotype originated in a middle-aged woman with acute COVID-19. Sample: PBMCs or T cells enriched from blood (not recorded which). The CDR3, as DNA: TGTGCCAGCAGAGGCCTGGGGTTTGCGGGGGGGCCGCAAGAGACCCAGTACTTC. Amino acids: CASRGLGFAGGPQETQYF. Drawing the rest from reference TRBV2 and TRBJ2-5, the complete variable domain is EPEVTQTPSHQVTQMGQEVILRCVPISNHLYFYWYRQILGQKVEFLVSFYNNEISEKSEIFDDQFSVERPDGSNFTLKIRSTKLEDSAMYFCASRGLGFAGGPQETQYFGPGTRLLVL.